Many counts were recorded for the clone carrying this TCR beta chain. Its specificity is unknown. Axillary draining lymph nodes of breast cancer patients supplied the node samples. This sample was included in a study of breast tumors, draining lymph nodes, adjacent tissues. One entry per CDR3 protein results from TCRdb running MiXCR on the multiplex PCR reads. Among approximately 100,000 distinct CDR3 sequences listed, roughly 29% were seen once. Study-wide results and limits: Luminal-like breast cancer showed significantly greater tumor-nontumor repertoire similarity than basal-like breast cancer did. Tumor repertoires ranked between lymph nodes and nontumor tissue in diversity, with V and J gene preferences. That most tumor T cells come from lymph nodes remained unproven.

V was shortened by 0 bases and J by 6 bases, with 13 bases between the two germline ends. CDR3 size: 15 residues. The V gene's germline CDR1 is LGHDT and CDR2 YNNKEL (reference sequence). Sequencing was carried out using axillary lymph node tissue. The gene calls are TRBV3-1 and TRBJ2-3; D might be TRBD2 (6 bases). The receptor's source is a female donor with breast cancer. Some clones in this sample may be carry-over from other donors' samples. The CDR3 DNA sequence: TGTGCCAGCAGCCAAGACGGACGGGGGAGGGATACGCAGTATTTT. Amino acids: CASSQDGRGRDTQYF.